One and the same sample provided the 31 T cell receptor beta chains below, sequenced in a study of OX40 agonist ivuxolimab in advanced cancers. The assay was immunoSEQ multiplex PCR, and TCRdb's table has in-frame clones only and misses some. Of roughly 35,000 clones in the sample, approximately 78% were seen once. The source was CD4+ or CD8+ T cells sorted from blood, collected in a trial of the OX40 agonist ivuxolimab. The receptors originated from an adult with an advanced solid tumor such as melanoma, head and neck, liver or kidney cancer.

The rearrangement joins TRBV7-8 to TRBJ1-4; 7 bases fit TRBD1. The CDR3 is made up of 14 amino acids. Germline V gives CDR1 SGHVS, CDR2 FQNEAQ. The trim removed 5 bases at V and 7 bases at J, leaving 7 bases unmatched. The CDR3 sequence is CASSQRQGSEKLFF. CDR3 DNA sequence: TGTGCCAGCAGCCAGCGACAGGGTAGTGAAAAACTGTTTTTT.

The rearrangement uses TRBV6-1 and TRBJ1-5; 8 bases align to TRBD1. The germline gives CDR1 MNHNS, CDR2 SASEGT. The CDR3 is 13 amino acids. The trim removed 4 bases at V and 7 bases at J, leaving 3 bases unmatched. CDR3 loop: CASSGRTGQPQHF. The CDR3 DNA reads as TGTGCCAGCAGTGGTCGGACAGGGCAGCCCCAGCATTTT.

V and J are TRBV15 and TRBJ2-7, with D possibly called TRBD1 or TRBD2 (5 bases each). This CDR3 has 12 residues. Trimming took off 5 bases at V and 5 bases at J, with 10 bases between the two ends. CDR1 and CDR2 from the germline V gene are LNHNV and YYDKDF (reference sequence). CDR3 in amino acids: CATSWLGHEQYF. The CDR3 DNA reads TGTGCCACCAGCTGGTTGGGACACGAGCAGTACTTC.

The V call is TRBV28, the J call TRBJ1-3; a possible D gene is TRBD1 (5 bases). This CDR3 is built from 14 residues. The germline V and J ends were trimmed by 1 base and 10 bases, with 14 bases remaining between them. Germline V CDR1 and CDR2: MDHEN, SYDVKM. The CDR3 sequence: CASSLLGGQTTIYF. In DNA, the CDR3 is TGTGCCAGCAGTTTATTAGGCGGACAAACGACCATATATTTT.

The chain couples TRBV27 to TRBJ2-1; D tentatively fits TRBD1 or TRBD2 (6 bases each). The CDR3 sequence is 16 residues long. Germline V gene sequence: CDR1 MNHEY, CDR2 SMNVEV (reference sequence). Deletions cut 5 bases from V and 6 bases from J, with 20 bases between. In nucleotides, the CDR3 is TGTGCCAGCAGTGCCTCCCGGGGGCTTGGGGGCAATGAGCAGTTCTTC. Translation gives CASSASRGLGGNEQFF.

This sequence joins TRBV6-5 and TRBJ1-2, with a possible D match to TRBD1 (5 bases). Trimming left V 5 bases short and J 4 bases short, with 11 bases between. This CDR3 region has 13 residues. Germline assignment: CDR1 MNHEY and CDR2 SVGAGI. CDR3 nucleotides: TGTGCCAGCAGTCTCCAGGGACTCTATGGCTACACCTTC. Residues: CASSLQGLYGYTF.

The chain uses TRBV7-9 and TRBJ1-2; no definite D call. Germline CDR1 SEHNR, CDR2 FQNEAQ (reference sequence). Trimming cost V 5 bases and J 4 bases, with 20 bases left between them. The CDR3 consists of 16 residues. The CDR3 sequence: CASSPGGIWGGYGYTF. In DNA form, the CDR3 reads TGTGCCAGCAGCCCCGGCGGCATTTGGGGAGGCTATGGCTACACCTTC.

This chain joins TRBV7-3 and TRBJ2-2; 9 nucleotides agree with TRBD2. This CDR3 contains 15 residues. V shed 4 bases, J shed 5 bases, and the junction held 5 bases outside the gene matches. Germline V gene data show CDR1 as SGHTA and CDR2 as FQGTGA. The CDR3 coding sequence is TGTGCCAGCAGCTCCGGGACTAGCAGGACCGGGGAGCTGTTTTTT. Encoded protein: CASSSGTSRTGELFF.

This rearrangement joins TRBV6-5 to TRBJ2-7, with D perhaps matching TRBD2 (6 bases). The germline V and J ends were trimmed by 8 bases and 0 bases, with 11 bases remaining between them. Germline CDR1 is MNHEY and CDR2 is SVGAGI. This CDR3 has 13 amino acids. The CDR3 DNA follows: TGTGCCAGCTCGGGGGTAAACTCCTACGAGCAGTACTTC. The encoded protein is CASSGVNSYEQYF.

The chain recombines TRBV29-1 with TRBJ2-5; D perhaps matches TRBD2 (6 bases). V shed 8 bases and J shed 3 bases, with 19 bases lying between them. There are 14 residues in the CDR3. Germline CDR1 SQVTM, CDR2 ANQGSEA. The CDR3, as DNA: TGCAGCATACTAGGTGTGGAGGGGAAAGAGACCCAGTACTTC. Amino acid sequence: CSILGVEGKETQYF.

This clone occurred a few times. Relative to the germline gene, one junction end is altered; a read error may explain this. V gene TRBV6-1 combines with J gene TRBJ2-7, with TRBD2 matching 7 bases. The CDR3 extends over 12 amino acids. Looked up from germline, CDR1 is MNHNS and CDR2 is SASEGT. The CDR3 loop reads CAGSDWGGEQYF. CDR3 DNA sequence: TGTGCCGGCAGTGACTGGGGGGGCGAGCAGTACTTC.

The chain has TRBV6-6 and TRBJ2-7, with TRBD1 matching over 7 bases. Germline trimming cut 9 bases from V and 2 bases from J; bases unmatched to any gene: 7. This CDR3 contains 13 residues. The germline gives CDR1 MNHNY, CDR2 SVGAGI (reference sequence). The CDR3 bases are TGTGCCAGTTCGACAGGGTGGACCTACGAGCAGTACTTC. It yields the protein CASSTGWTYEQYF.

V and J are TRBV29-1 and TRBJ2-7; D is unresolved. V lost 4 bases to trimming and J lost 5 bases, with 9 bases between them. This CDR3 contains 11 residues. Germline lookup yields CDR1 SQVTM and CDR2 ANQGSEA. The CDR3 spells CSVGMGHEQYF. CDR3 DNA: TGCAGCGTTGGAATGGGTCACGAGCAGTACTTC.

The V call is TRBV6-5, the J call TRBJ2-7, with TRBD1 identical over 11 bases. Per germline, CDR1 MNHEY and CDR2 SVGAGI. The CDR3 consists of 15 residues. J lost 0 bases, V lost 5 bases, and 3 bases had no gene match. The CDR3 DNA is TGTGCCAGCAGTCCGGACAGGGGGCCCTCCTACGAGCAGTACTTC. Its translation: CASSPDRGPSYEQYF.

V usage is TRBV9 and J usage is TRBJ2-7, with D perhaps matching TRBD1 (6 bases). The CDR3 is made up of 14 amino acids. CDR1 is SGDLS and CDR2 is YYNGEE in the germline V gene. V gave up 0 bases and J gave up 3 bases, with 10 bases separating them. The CDR3 sequence: CASSVAPGHYEQYF. Here the CDR3 DNA reads TGTGCCAGCAGCGTAGCTCCGGGACACTACGAGCAGTACTTC.

The V gene is TRBV2, the J gene TRBJ2-1; D gene ambiguous. The CDR3 consists of 14 residues. Per the germline V gene, CDR1 is SNHLY and CDR2 is FYNNEI. The V and J ends lost 8 bases and 7 bases respectively, with 18 bases between them. In DNA form, the CDR3 reads TGTGCCAGCGAGTCGGAGACAATACGGAATGAGCAGTTCTTC. As protein: CASESETIRNEQFF.

This rearrangement joins TRBV11-3 to TRBJ2-1, with 7 bases that match TRBD2. Trimming cost V 2 bases and J 4 bases; bases outside gene matches: 5. Germline V gene lookup returns CDR1 SGHNT and CDR2 YENEEA. The CDR3 consists of 15 residues. Here the CDR3 reads CASSLQSGAYNEQFF. In DNA form, the CDR3 reads TGTGCCAGCAGCTTACAGAGCGGGGCTTACAATGAGCAGTTCTTC.

V gene TRBV7-3 combines with J gene TRBJ2-5; 8 positions agree with TRBD1. The germline CDR1 and CDR2 sequences are SGHTA and FQGTGA. The J segment lost 3 bases and the V segment lost 4 bases, leaving 1 base of the junction unmatched. The CDR3 is made up of 13 amino acids. In DNA, the CDR3 is TGTGCCAGCAGCTCGGACAGGGAAGAGACCCAGTACTTC. As protein: CASSSDREETQYF.

The V call is TRBV6-5, the J call TRBJ1-2, with 9 nucleotides matching TRBD1. This CDR3 is built from 15 residues. In germline, CDR1 is MNHEY, CDR2 SVGAGI. The V segment lost 2 bases and the J segment 3 bases; nucleotides outside the gene matches: 4. CDR3 region: CASSYVGDRDYGYTF. The CDR3 DNA sequence: TGTGCCAGCAGTTACGTGGGGGACAGGGACTATGGCTACACCTTC.

The genes are TRBV27 and TRBJ1-1; 12 nucleotides align to TRBD1. This CDR3 spans 20 amino acids. The V gene's germline CDR1 is MNHEY and CDR2 SMNVEV (reference sequence). V dropped 5 bases and J dropped 1; count of bases not matched to a gene: 17. CDR3 sequence reads: CASSPLGSPGTGGPNTEAFF. As DNA, the CDR3 is TGTGCCAGCAGTCCACTAGGCTCGCCCGGGACAGGGGGCCCGAACACTGAAGCTTTCTTT.

V usage is TRBV5-4 and J usage is TRBJ2-1; 7 bases match TRBD2. With V trimmed by 1 base and J by 5 bases, 0 bases remained unmatched. This CDR3 spans 13 amino acids. Looked up from germline, CDR1 is SGHNT and CDR2 is YYREEE (reference sequence). The CDR3 protein is CASSLTSDNEQFF. The DNA of the CDR3 is TGTGCCAGCAGCTTGACTAGCGACAATGAGCAGTTCTTC.

The rearrangement joins TRBV5-1 to TRBJ1-5; 10 nucleotides align to TRBD1. This CDR3 has 14 residues. Germline-derived CDR1 and CDR2 are SGHRS and YFSETQ. Unmatched junction bases numbered 4, after V lost 4 bases and J lost 6 bases. The CDR3 loop is CASSTGTGVQPQHF. CDR3 sequence (DNA): TGCGCCAGCAGCACGGGGACAGGGGTTCAGCCCCAGCATTTT.

This rearrangement joins TRBV2 to TRBJ2-5; D might be TRBD1 (5 bases). Trimming pared 6 bases from V and 4 bases from J, leaving 12 bases between. In germline, CDR1 is SNHLY, CDR2 FYNNEI. This CDR3 contains 13 residues. The CDR3 loop reads CASSRDRIETQYF. In DNA form, the CDR3 reads TGTGCCAGCAGCCGCGACAGAATAGAGACCCAGTACTTC.

This sequence joins TRBV7-9 and TRBJ2-5, with TRBD1 matching over 9 bases. The CDR3 contains 16 residues. In germline, CDR1 is SEHNR, CDR2 FQNEAQ (reference sequence). J lost 1 base, V lost 3 bases, and 6 bases had no gene match. The DNA for the CDR3 is TGTGCCAGCAGCTTCGGGACAGGGACCTCCCAAGAGACCCAGTACTTC. Residues: CASSFGTGTSQETQYF.

The chain joins TRBV9 to TRBJ2-1, with D possibly TRBD1 on 6 matching bases. The V end lost 0 bases, the J end lost 5 bases, and 6 bases lay between the germline ends. The CDR3 totals 13 residues. CDR1 and CDR2 (germline): SGDLS, YYNGEE. The CDR3 sequence: CASSVGTDNEQFF. The DNA for the CDR3 is TGTGCCAGCAGCGTAGGGACAGACAATGAGCAGTTCTTC.

The chain has TRBV5-5 and TRBJ2-5; the D gene could be TRBD1 or TRBD2 (5 bases each). CDR1 and CDR2 from the germline V gene are SGHKS and YYEKEE (reference sequence). The CDR3 consists of 12 residues. The V end lost 4 bases, the J end lost 7 bases, and 11 bases lay between the germline ends. CDR3 sequence (DNA): TGTGCCAGCAGCGAGGGGTTCGGGACCCAGTACTTC. Protein: CASSEGFGTQYF.

CDR3 in DNA: TGCGCCAGCAGCTTGGATGAAGGGCGGAGCACTGAAGCTTTCTTT. Amino acid sequence: CASSLDEGRSTEAFF. This chain connects TRBV5-1 to TRBJ1-1; D unresolved. Germline V gene data show CDR1 as SGHRS and CDR2 as YFSETQ. This CDR3 is built from 15 residues. The V gene lost 0 bases and the J gene lost 4 bases, with 13 bases spanning the gap.

V and J are TRBV19 and TRBJ2-1; 10 bases map to TRBD2. This CDR3 is 14 amino acids long. V was pared by 3 bases and J by 9 bases, with 5 bases of the junction left unmatched. Looked up from germline, CDR1 is LNHDA and CDR2 is SQIVND (reference sequence). The CDR3 sequence is CASSIGLAVGEQFF. The DNA for the CDR3 is TGTGCCAGTAGTATCGGACTAGCGGTGGGTGAGCAGTTCTTC.

The rearrangement joins TRBV7-9 to TRBJ1-1; maybe TRBD1 (5 bases). There are 14 residues in the CDR3. Germline assignment: CDR1 SEHNR and CDR2 FQNEAQ (reference sequence). The ends were cut back, 2 bases at V and 4 bases at J, with 11 bases in the middle. CDR3 coding DNA: TGTGCCAGCAGCTTATGGGGGGACGGCACTGAAGCTTTCTTT. Protein: CASSLWGDGTEAFF.

The chain employs TRBV7-6 and TRBJ1-2; D unclear. Germline CDR1 SGHVS, CDR2 FNYEAQ. This CDR3 is 14 amino acids long. V was shortened by 1 base and J by 7 bases, with 13 bases between the two germline ends. The CDR3 DNA reads TGTGCCAGCAGCTTAGAGGTGGTATTGGCTGGCTACACCTTC. Its translation: CASSLEVVLAGYTF.

The rearrangement uses TRBV29-1 and TRBJ2-2; D is possibly TRBD2 (5 bases). The V end lost 4 bases, the J end lost 1 base, and 19 bases lay between the germline ends. The CDR3 consists of 17 residues. Germline V gene sequence: CDR1 SQVTM, CDR2 ANQGSEA. CDR3 amino acids: CSVAQGSGIGNTGELFF. In DNA form, the CDR3 reads TGCAGCGTTGCCCAAGGGTCGGGGATCGGGAACACCGGGGAGCTGTTTTTT.